This TCR beta chain derives from a study of T cells in Graves' hyperthyroidism and ophthalmopathy. Amplification of TCR beta CDR3 regions was performed using RNA transcripts as template. HTBI primers were employed in a first-round RT-PCR of the TCR CDR3. One entry per CDR3 protein results from TCRdb running MiXCR on the multiplex PCR reads. The sample gives roughly 750,000 distinct CDR3 sequences, 16% of which show up once; approximately 8.4% is in the top ten. A remark on this clonotype: No antigen is known for it.

This CDR3 comprises 13 residues. Germline V lookup: CDR1 LGHDT, CDR2 YNNKEL (reference sequence). Deletions cut 6 bases from V and 7 bases from J, with 13 bases between. Study observations and caveats: Median prediction lead before ophthalmopathy onset was 6.5 months with the model.

Stable disease denoted Graves' hyperthyroidism without ophthalmopathy progression within 18 months. The PBMCs had their origin in 10 ml of fresh peripheral blood. The receptor was derived from a man younger than 35 with Graves' hyperthyroidism. Sequenced sample: blood. The rearrangement uses TRBV3-1 and TRBJ1-3; D unresolved. The CDR3 nucleotides read TGTGCCAGCAGAGAGAGGGCAACGAACACCATATATTTT. This encodes CASRERATNTIYF.